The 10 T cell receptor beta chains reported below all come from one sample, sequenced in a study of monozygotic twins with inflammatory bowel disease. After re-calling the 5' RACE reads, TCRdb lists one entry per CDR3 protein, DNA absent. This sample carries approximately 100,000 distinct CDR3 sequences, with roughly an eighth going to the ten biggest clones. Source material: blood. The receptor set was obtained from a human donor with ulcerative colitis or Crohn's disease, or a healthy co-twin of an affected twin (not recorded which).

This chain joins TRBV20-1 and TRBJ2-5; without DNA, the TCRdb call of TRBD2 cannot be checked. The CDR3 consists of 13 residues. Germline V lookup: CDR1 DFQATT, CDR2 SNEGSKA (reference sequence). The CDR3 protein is CSATGLVLETQYF.

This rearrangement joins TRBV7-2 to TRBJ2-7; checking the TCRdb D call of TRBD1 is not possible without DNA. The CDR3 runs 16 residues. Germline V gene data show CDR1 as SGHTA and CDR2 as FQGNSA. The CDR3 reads CASSLALTGVGYEQYF. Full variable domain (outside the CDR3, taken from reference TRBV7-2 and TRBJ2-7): GAGVSQSPSNKVTEKGKDVELRCDPISGHTALYWYRQSLGQGLEFLIYFQGNSAPDKSGLPSDRFSAERTGGSVSTLTIQRTQQEDSAVYLCASSLALTGVGYEQYFGPGTRLTVT.

The CDR3 region is CSGTSGSETQYF. The chain couples TRBV29-1 to TRBJ2-5; TCRdb's D gene call, TRBD2, goes unchecked for lack of DNA. The CDR3 consists of 12 residues. CDR1 and CDR2 (germline): SQVTM, ANQGSEA. The full variable domain, its missing parts supplied by reference TRBV29-1 and TRBJ2-5, is SAVISQKPSRDICQRGTSLTIQCQVDSQVTMMFWYRQQPGQSLTLIATANQGSEATYESGFVIDKFPISRPNLTFSTLTVSNMSPEDSSIYLCSGTSGSETQYFGPGTRLLVL.

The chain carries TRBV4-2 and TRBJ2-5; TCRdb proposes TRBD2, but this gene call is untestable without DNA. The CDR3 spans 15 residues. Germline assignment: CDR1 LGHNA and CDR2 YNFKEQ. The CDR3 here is CASSQEVRLKETQYF.

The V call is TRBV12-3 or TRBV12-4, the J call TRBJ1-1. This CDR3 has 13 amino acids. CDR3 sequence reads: CASSLYRNTEAFF.

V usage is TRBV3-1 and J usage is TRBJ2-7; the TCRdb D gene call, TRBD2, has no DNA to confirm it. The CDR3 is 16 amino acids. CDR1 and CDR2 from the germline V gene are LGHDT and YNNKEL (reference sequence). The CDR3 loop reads CASSQGGTSLSYEQYF.

CDR3 sequence reads: CAISGDRDLYNEQFF. The chain carries TRBV10-3 and TRBJ2-1; TCRdb reports TRBD1, a call that lacks DNA to check it against. Germline V CDR1 and CDR2: ENHRY, SYGVKD. CDR3 length: 15 amino acids.

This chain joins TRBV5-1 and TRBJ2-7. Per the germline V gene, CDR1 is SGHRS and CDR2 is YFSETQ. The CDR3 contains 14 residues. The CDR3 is CASRPDRTSYEQYF.

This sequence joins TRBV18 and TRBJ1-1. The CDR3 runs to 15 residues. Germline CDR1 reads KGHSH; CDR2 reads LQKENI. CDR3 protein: CASSPQGGSNTEAFF.

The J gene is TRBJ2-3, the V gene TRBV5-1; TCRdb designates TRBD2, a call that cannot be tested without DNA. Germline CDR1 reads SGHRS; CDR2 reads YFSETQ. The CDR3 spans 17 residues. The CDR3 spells CASSYPASGGALDTQYF.